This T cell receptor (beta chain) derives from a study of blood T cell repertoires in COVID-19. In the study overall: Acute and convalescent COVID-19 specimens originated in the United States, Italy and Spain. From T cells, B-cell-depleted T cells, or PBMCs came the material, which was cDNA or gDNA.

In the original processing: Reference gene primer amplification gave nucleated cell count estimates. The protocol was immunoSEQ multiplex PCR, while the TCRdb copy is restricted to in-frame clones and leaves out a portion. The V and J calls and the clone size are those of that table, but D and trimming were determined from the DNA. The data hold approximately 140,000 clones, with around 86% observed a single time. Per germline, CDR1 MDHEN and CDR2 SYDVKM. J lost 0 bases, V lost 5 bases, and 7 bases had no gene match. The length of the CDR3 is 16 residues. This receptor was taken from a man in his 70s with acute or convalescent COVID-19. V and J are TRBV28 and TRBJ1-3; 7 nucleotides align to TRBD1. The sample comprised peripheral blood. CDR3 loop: CASSTTRGISGNTIYF. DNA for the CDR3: TGTGCCAGCAGTACTACCAGGGGGATCTCTGGAAACACCATATATTTT.